Here is one T cell receptor beta chain with its context. The junction does not match germline at one end; this may be a read error. The CDR3 runs 14 residues. The germline V gene has CDR1 SGHAT and CDR2 FQNNGV. The sample comes from a study of blood T cell repertoires in COVID-19. Sequencing used immunoSEQ multiplex PCR; TCRdb keeps in-frame clones, though not all of them. The table records about 140,000 clones, approximately 78% of them present only once. The sequencing input was peripheral blood. The chain carries TRBV11-2 and TRBJ2-7, with D perhaps TRBD2 (6 bases). This TCR came from a woman older than 75 with acute or convalescent COVID-19. The DNA for the CDR3 is TGTGCCAGCAGTTTAGGGACTGGCAACTACGAGCAGTACTTC. It translates to CASSLGTGNYEQYF.